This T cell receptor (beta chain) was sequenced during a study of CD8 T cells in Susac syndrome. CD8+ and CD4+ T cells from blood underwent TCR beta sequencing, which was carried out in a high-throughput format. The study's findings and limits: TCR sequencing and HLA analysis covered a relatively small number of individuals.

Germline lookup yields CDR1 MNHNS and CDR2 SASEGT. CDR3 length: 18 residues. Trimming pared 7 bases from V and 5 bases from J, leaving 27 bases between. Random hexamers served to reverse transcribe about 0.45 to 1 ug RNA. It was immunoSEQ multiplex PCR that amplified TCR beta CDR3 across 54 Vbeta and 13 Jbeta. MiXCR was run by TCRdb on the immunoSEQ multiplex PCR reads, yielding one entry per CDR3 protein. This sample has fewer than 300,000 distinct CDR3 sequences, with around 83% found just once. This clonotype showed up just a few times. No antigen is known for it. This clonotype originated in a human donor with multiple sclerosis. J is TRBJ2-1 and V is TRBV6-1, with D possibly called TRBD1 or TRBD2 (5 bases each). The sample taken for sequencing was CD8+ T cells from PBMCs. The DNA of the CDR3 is TGTGCCAGCATCGCTACGGCGGCGGAGTGGGGACGTGACAATGAGCAGTTCTTC. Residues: CASIATAAEWGRDNEQFF.